Below, 20 T cell receptor beta chains from the same sample are listed, as sequenced in a study of T cell repertoires in cytomegalovirus infection. TCRdb reprocessed the reads with MiXCR, giving one entry per CDR3 protein. The repertoire holds 300,000 to 450,000 distinct CDR3 sequences, with roughly 18% as singletons. Sequenced: PBMCs. The receptors stem from a human donor in good health (CMV status not recorded). Some clones in this sample may be carry-over from other donors' samples.

This chain joins TRBV20-1 and TRBJ1-6; D not certain. CDR3 size: 13 residues. The germline CDR1 and CDR2 sequences are DFQATT and SNEGSKA (reference sequence). CDR3 nucleotide sequence: TGCAGCGGATCCCTCGGTACCGGTTCACCCCTCCACTTT. Its translation is CSGSLGTGSPLHF.

The chain links TRBV20-1 to TRBJ2-1; possibly TRBD2 for D (5 bases). CDR1 and CDR2 from the germline V gene are DFQATT and SNEGSKA (reference sequence). The CDR3 is 14 residues long. V lost 1 base, J lost 6 bases, and 13 bases lay in between. CDR3 bases: TGCAGTGCTAGAGTTCCTAGACGGGGCAATGAGCAGTTCTTC. As protein: CSARVPRRGNEQFF.

J is TRBJ2-3 and V is TRBV7-2; no clear D gene. Trimming removed 2 bases at V and 4 bases at J, with 10 bases between. The CDR3 is made up of 14 amino acids. The germline V gene has CDR1 SGHTA and CDR2 FQGNSA. CDR3 nucleotides: TGTGCCAGCAGCTTAATGACGAGATCAGATACGCAGTATTTT. Translated: CASSLMTRSDTQYF.

The V and J genes are TRBV2 and TRBJ2-3; D possibly corresponds to TRBD2 (5 bases). The V end was cut by 7 bases, the J end by 1 base, with 6 bases between. CDR1 SNHLY and CDR2 FYNNEI come from the germline V gene. The CDR3 sequence is 12 residues long. CDR3 bases: TGTGCCAGCACGCGGGGCACAGATACGCAGTATTTT. Protein: CASTRGTDTQYF. Full variable domain (remainder filled in from reference TRBV2 and TRBJ2-3): EPEVTQTPSHQVTQMGQEVILRCVPISNHLYFYWYRQILGQKVEFLVSFYNNEISEKSEIFDDQFSVERPDGSNFTLKIRSTKLEDSAMYFCASTRGTDTQYFGPGTRLTVL.

The chain combines TRBV7-8 with TRBJ1-1, with D tentatively TRBD1 (5 bases). The germline CDR1 and CDR2 sequences are SGHVS and FQNEAQ. The CDR3 is 14 residues long. Trimming cost V 3 bases and J 3 bases, with 11 bases left between them. The CDR3 DNA is TGTGCCAGCAGCTTCCGGGACGGAGACACTGAAGCTTTCTTT. Translation: CASSFRDGDTEAFF. The complete variable domain, with remaining parts taken from reference TRBV7-8 and TRBJ1-1, reads GAGVSQSPRYKVAKRGQDVALRCDPISGHVSLFWYQQALGQGPEFLTYFQNEAQLDKSGLPSDRFFAERPEGSVSTLKIQRTQQEDSAVYLCASSFRDGDTEAFFGQGTRLTVV.

Many counts were recorded for this clonotype. The CDR3 DNA is TGTGCCAGTAGCACCGACCATAGTAGGACCTTCGGGACACTGAATGAAAAACTGTTTTTT. This encodes CASSTDHSRTFGTLNEKLFF. The gene calls are TRBV19 and TRBJ1-4, with D possibly TRBD1 on 6 matching bases. The CDR3 is 20 amino acids. From germline, CDR1 is LNHDA and CDR2 SQIVND (reference sequence). V lost 6 bases and J 5 bases, leaving 31 bases between the germline ends.

This chain connects TRBV5-4 to TRBJ2-2; D unresolved. With 1 base removed from V and 8 bases from J, the gap between germline ends came to 9 bases. CDR3 length equals 13 residues. Germline V gene sequence: CDR1 SGHNT, CDR2 YYREEE (reference sequence). As DNA, the CDR3 is TGTGCCAGCAGCTTGTCCTTCTCGGGGGAGCTGTTTTTT. Protein product: CASSLSFSGELFF.

This clonotype was recorded at least ten times. The chain has TRBV7-2 and TRBJ1-2, with 8 bases that match TRBD1. This CDR3 has 13 amino acids. Losses at the gene ends were 5 bases for V and 8 bases for J; bases not matched to a gene: 7. The germline gives CDR1 SGHTA, CDR2 FQGNSA. For the CDR3, the DNA is TGTGCCAGCAGCCCTCGGACAGGGAGCGGCTACACCTTC. It translates to CASSPRTGSGYTF. The full variable domain, rest sourced from reference TRBV7-2 and TRBJ1-2, is GAGVSQSPSNKVTEKGKDVELRCDPISGHTALYWYRQSLGQGLEFLIYFQGNSAPDKSGLPSDRFSAERTGGSVSTLTIQRTQQEDSAVYLCASSPRTGSGYTFGSGTRLTVV.

The chain's CDR3 is CASSYGVRDTQYF. CDR3 DNA: TGTGCCAGCAGTTACGGGGTCAGGGATACGCAGTATTTT. The rearrangement joins TRBV6-5 to TRBJ2-3; no reliable D call. Per the germline V gene, CDR1 is MNHEY and CDR2 is SVGAGI. V was trimmed by 2 bases and J by 6 bases, leaving 9 bases between them. This CDR3 contains 13 residues.

This clonotype was detected ten times or more. CDR3 loop: CASSGFRGDYEQYF. The CDR3, as DNA: TGTGCCAGCAGCGGTTTCCGGGGGGACTACGAGCAGTACTTC. The chain couples TRBV7-8 to TRBJ2-7, with TRBD2 matching over 7 bases. The junction had 7 bases not matched to a gene; V was cut back by 5 bases and J by 3 bases. Germline-derived CDR1 and CDR2 are SGHVS and FQNEAQ. CDR3 length equals 14 residues.

This clonotype was observed at least ten times. The rearrangement joins TRBV29-1 to TRBJ2-3; D is unclear. The V and J ends lost 5 bases and 2 bases respectively, with 5 bases between them. The CDR3 consists of 11 residues. Per germline, CDR1 SQVTM and CDR2 ANQGSEA. CDR3 residues: CSVYSTDTQYF. The DNA of the CDR3 is TGCAGCGTTTATTCCACAGATACGCAGTATTTT.

This clonotype has a count of ten or more. The CDR3 region is CASNDGGAGTEAFF. The CDR3 nucleotides read TGTGCCAGCAATGACGGGGGGGCGGGCACTGAAGCTTTCTTT. The V gene is TRBV7-6, the J gene TRBJ1-1; tentatively, D is TRBD1 (6 bases). The CDR3 covers 14 residues. V was trimmed by 7 bases and J by 4 bases, leaving 16 bases between them. The germline V gene encodes CDR1 SGHVS and CDR2 FNYEAQ.

Turning to this clonotype: A read error may explain this, as a much larger clone is one base away. V usage is TRBV12-3 or TRBV12-4 and J usage is TRBJ2-7, with D perhaps TRBD1 (6 bases). The CDR3 loop spans 14 amino acids. The ends were cut back, 9 bases at V and 1 base at J, with 16 bases in the middle. The CDR3 region has the DNA TGTGCCAGGCAGGCCCACGGGACATCCTACGAGCAGTACTTC. Translation gives CARQAHGTSYEQYF.

This clonotype was observed many times. The chain has TRBV7-8 and TRBJ1-1; D may be TRBD1 (5 bases). The CDR3 consists of 15 residues. The V gene's germline CDR1 is SGHVS and CDR2 FQNEAQ. V lost 3 bases and J 5 bases, leaving 16 bases between the germline ends. This CDR3 reads CASSFRQGVPTEAFF. As DNA, the CDR3 is TGTGCCAGCAGCTTTCGCCAAGGGGTTCCTACTGAAGCTTTCTTT.

Ten or more counts support this clonotype. This chain uses TRBV7-2 with TRBJ2-5, with D possibly TRBD2 on 5 matching bases. The CDR3 extends over 13 amino acids. The V and J ends lost 5 bases and 3 bases respectively, with 10 bases between them. Germline V gene lookup returns CDR1 SGHTA and CDR2 FQGNSA. The CDR3 spells CASSTTIEETQYF. In DNA, the CDR3 is TGTGCCAGCAGCACGACTATTGAAGAGACCCAGTACTTC.

This clonotype was seen repeatedly, ten times or more. This chain links TRBV18 with TRBJ2-3; 7 nucleotides line up with TRBD2. With V trimmed by 0 bases and J by 4 bases, 1 base remained unmatched. CDR3 length: 14 residues. The germline CDR1 and CDR2 sequences are KGHSH and LQKENI. CDR3 bases: TGTGCCAGCTCACCACCGAGCGGGGCAGATACGCAGTATTTT. This translates into CASSPPSGADTQYF.

In this sample, this clonotype turned up many times. The chain carries TRBV7-2 and TRBJ2-7, with 9 bases aligning to TRBD1. CDR3 length equals 21 residues. After removal of 0 bases from V and 0 bases from J, the junction contained 18 bases not matched to a gene. From germline, CDR1 is SGHTA and CDR2 FQGNSA. The CDR3 coding sequence is TGTGCCAGCAGCTTAGCGTTTGGGTACAGGGGGCGCCCCCCAAGCTCCTACGAGCAGTACTTC. This codes for CASSLAFGYRGRPPSSYEQYF.

The V call is TRBV7-9, the J call TRBJ1-1; 11 positions match TRBD1. J was trimmed by 5 bases and V by 4 bases; bases with no gene match: 12. Germline CDR1 reads SEHNR; CDR2 reads FQNEAQ (reference sequence). This CDR3 contains 17 residues. This CDR3 is CASSSTGQGARRTEAFF. The DNA for the CDR3 is TGTGCCAGCAGCTCGACAGGACAGGGGGCGCGGAGGACTGAAGCTTTCTTT.

The genes are TRBV12-3 or TRBV12-4 and TRBJ1-1, with a possible D match to TRBD1 (5 bases). The CDR3 covers 15 residues. V lost 4 bases to trimming and J lost 4 bases, with 16 bases between them. The CDR3 sequence: CASSWDLGRGTEAFF. CDR3 nucleotides: TGTGCCAGCAGTTGGGACTTAGGGCGGGGCACTGAAGCTTTCTTT.

As concerns this clonotype: The junction shows a germline mismatch at one end, possibly a read error. The chain joins TRBV7-8 to TRBJ2-4; D possibly corresponds to TRBD2 (5 bases). Looked up from germline, CDR1 is SGHVS and CDR2 is FQNEAQ. CDR3 size: 17 residues. The chain's CDR3 is CASSPARVSSTKNTQYF. CDR3 in DNA: TGTGCCAGCAGCCCCGCGAGGGTTTCCTCAACCAAAAACACTCAGTACTTC.